The 8 T cell receptor beta chains in this list originate from one sample, sequenced in a study of OX40 agonist ivuxolimab in advanced cancers. The library came from the immunoSEQ multiplex PCR assay. The source is immuneACCESS, and TCRdb retained only in-frame sequences with V and J called. Part of the clones is not carried over; for the studies checked, unresolved V genes explain less than half of this, and the remainder is unexplained. Here the sample has tens of thousands of clones; approximately 86% occur a single time. Jointly, the top ten make up 0.6% to 0.8% of the sample. The sample was CD4+ or CD8+ T cells sorted from blood, taken in a trial of the OX40 agonist ivuxolimab. These receptors originate from an adult with an advanced solid tumor such as melanoma, head and neck, liver or kidney cancer.

The chain uses TRBV28 and TRBJ2-2; 8 nucleotides match TRBD2. CDR1 and CDR2 from the germline V gene are MDHEN and SYDVKM. V was pared by 7 bases and J by 2 bases, with 6 bases of the junction left unmatched. This CDR3 is 15 amino acids long. The CDR3 coding sequence is TGTGCCAGCATCCCGGGAGGGGGAAACACCGGGGAGCTGTTTTTT. This gives the protein CASIPGGGNTGELFF.

This chain uses TRBV19 with TRBJ2-3; D is ambiguous. V was trimmed by 2 bases and J by 2 bases, leaving 11 bases between them. The V gene's germline CDR1 is LNHDA and CDR2 SQIVND (reference sequence). This CDR3 region has 15 residues. For the CDR3, the DNA is TGTGCCAGTAGTATAAGTTGGGCGAACACAGATACGCAGTATTTT. As protein: CASSISWANTDTQYF. The entire variable domain, with the rest obtained from reference TRBV19 and TRBJ2-3, is as follows: DGGITQSPKYLFRKEGQNVTLSCEQNLNHDAMYWYRQDPGQGLRLIYYSQIVNDFQKGDIAEGYSVSREKKESFPLTVTSAQKNPTAFYLCASSISWANTDTQYFGPGTRLTVL.

The chain couples TRBV28 to TRBJ2-7; no reliable D call. The CDR3 length is 11 residues. V was clipped by 2 bases and J by 2 bases, with 1 base between them. Germline assignment: CDR1 MDHEN and CDR2 SYDVKM. The CDR3 DNA follows: TGTGCCAGCAGTTTAGCCTACGAGCAGTACTTC. This sequence encodes CASSLAYEQYF.

This clone was seen only once. This chain uses TRBV9 with TRBJ2-7; D perhaps matches TRBD2 (6 bases). The CDR3 is made up of 15 amino acids. From germline, CDR1 is SGDLS and CDR2 YYNGEE. V shed 4 bases and J shed 6 bases, with 20 bases lying between them. CDR3 loop: CASSPPRGGICEQYF. CDR3 sequence (DNA): TGTGCCAGCAGCCCCCCGCGGGGTGGTATCTGCGAGCAGTACTTC.

This chain joins TRBV2 and TRBJ2-6; 11 bases line up with TRBD2. CDR3 length: 18 residues. Looked up from germline, CDR1 is SNHLY and CDR2 is FYNNEI. The V gene end was trimmed by 2 bases and the J gene end by 2 bases; junction bases not matched to a gene: 5. CDR3 nucleotides: TGTGCCAGCAGTGAAAAACTAGCGGGAGCCACTGGGGCCAACGTCCTGACTTTC. This encodes CASSEKLAGATGANVLTF. The full variable domain, in which reference TRBV2 and TRBJ2-6 provide the parts outside the CDR3, is EPEVTQTPSHQVTQMGQEVILRCVPISNHLYFYWYRQILGQKVEFLVSFYNNEISEKSEIFDDQFSVERPDGSNFTLKIRSTKLEDSAMYFCASSEKLAGATGANVLTFGAGSRLTVL.

The chain is built from TRBV11-2 and TRBJ2-3; maybe TRBD1 (5 bases). Deletions cut 3 bases from V and 3 bases from J, with 10 bases between. This CDR3 is built from 14 residues. The germline gives CDR1 SGHAT, CDR2 FQNNGV. CDR3 bases: TGTGCCAGCAGCTTGCTGGGGCAAACAGATACGCAGTATTTT. This gives the protein CASSLLGQTDTQYF.

This chain links TRBV10-1 with TRBJ1-5, with D maybe TRBD1 (6 bases). From germline, CDR1 is WNHNN and CDR2 SYGVQD (reference sequence). This CDR3 region has 13 residues. Trimming took off 2 bases at V and 4 bases at J, with 6 bases between the two ends. CDR3 coding DNA: TGCGCCAGCAGTGAGACAGGGAATCAGCCCCAGCATTTT. Amino acid sequence: CASSETGNQPQHF.

V is TRBV6-1 and J is TRBJ1-4, with D unclear. Germline-derived CDR1 and CDR2 are MNHNS and SASEGT. The CDR3 totals 13 residues. Trimming took 6 bases from V and 7 from J, leaving 12 bases between them. The CDR3 reads CASSFGMGEKLFF. The DNA of the CDR3 is TGTGCCAGCAGCTTTGGAATGGGTGAAAAACTGTTTTTT.